This is a list of T cell receptor beta chains from one sample in a study of T cells after yellow fever vaccination. TCRdb used MiXCR to reprocess the 5' RACE reads, holding one entry per CDR3 protein. Counted here are approximately 330,000 distinct CDR3 sequences, around 12% occurring once; the ten biggest clones make up roughly 3.1%. The sequencing used CD4+ T cells sorted from PBMCs, collected 15 days after the yellow fever booster vaccination. These receptors were obtained from a man between 18 and 29 years old who received the YFV17D yellow fever vaccine. Each CDR3 is given with its conserved first and last residue. A D gene is named only where the DNA matches it firmly. Size is omitted from some rows. Given values are once, few, many or a class for expanded clones.

few	.	TRBV21-1	TRBJ1-2	CASGGSFYGYTF	TGTGCCAGCGGAGGATCTTTCTATGGCTACACCTTC
few	.	TRBV12-3/TRBV12-4	TRBJ2-7	CASSPPGRYEQYF	TGTGCCAGCAGTCCTCCAGGGCGCTACGAGCAGTACTTC
.	.	TRBV29-1	TRBJ2-3	CSAMDNTDTQYF	TGCAGCGCTATGGACAACACAGATACGCAGTATTTT
few	TRBD2	TRBV12-3/TRBV12-4	TRBJ2-5	CASNPSGGSQETQYF	TGTGCCAGCAATCCGAGCGGGGGATCCCAAGAGACCCAGTACTTC
few	TRBD1	TRBV7-2	TRBJ2-5	CASSLVGDRYQETQYF	TGTGCCAGCAGCTTAGTCGGGGACAGATACCAAGAGACCCAGTACTTC
few	TRBD1	TRBV7-2	TRBJ2-2	CASSFDREAGELFF	TGTGCCAGCAGCTTCGACAGGGAAGCCGGGGAGCTGTTTTTT
.	.	TRBV5-1	TRBJ1-5	CASSLKWRFLQPQHF	TGCGCCAGCAGCTTGAAATGGAGGTTCCTTCAGCCCCAGCATTTT
few	TRBD2	TRBV11-2	TRBJ2-2	CASSLRLASGELFF	TGTGCCAGCAGCCTACGACTAGCTTCTGGGGAGCTGTTTTTT
.	.	TRBV7-3	TRBJ1-1	CASSAAGASNTEAFF	TGTGCCAGCAGCGCAGCAGGGGCAAGTAACACTGAAGCTTTCTTT
many	.	TRBV10-3	TRBJ1-5	CAISPAGSNQPQHF	TGTGCCATCAGTCCGGCGGGAAGCAATCAGCCCCAGCATTTT